A selection of T cell receptor beta chains follows, all from one sample in a study of shared clonotypes between healthy human individuals. The table came from immunoSEQ multiplex PCR; TCRdb's copy has only in-frame clones and leaves some out. The table records 2.5 million or so clones, approximately 94% of them present only once. Material for sequencing was naive CD4+ T cells sorted from blood. These receptors were collected from a man younger than 35 in good health. Both conserved end residues are part of each CDR3. Fields, in order: J gene, clone size, D gene, V gene, CDR3 protein, CDR3 DNA. A D gene is named only where the DNA matches it firmly. The size field is filled for only some rows; it gives once, few, many or a size class.

TRBJ1-3	NA	NA	TRBV2	CASSDRDRSGNTIYF	TGTGCCAGCAGTGACCGCGACAGGTCTGGAAACACCATATATTTT
TRBJ2-3	NA	NA	TRBV4-1	CASSDWGGQGDTQYF	TGCGCCAGCAGCGACTGGGGGGGACAAGGAGATACGCAGTATTTT
TRBJ1-3	NA	TRBD1	TRBV6-5	CASSPGTGGGNTIYF	TGTGCCAGCAGCCCGGGGACAGGGGGGGGAAACACCATATATTTT
TRBJ1-2	NA	TRBD1	TRBV5-1	CASSLGTGGEGYTF	TGCGCCAGCAGCTTGGGCACAGGGGGCGAAGGCTACACCTTC
TRBJ2-7	NA	TRBD1	TRBV7-4	CASSLVGTEKYEQYF	TGTGCCAGCAGCTTAGTAGGGACAGAGAAGTACGAGCAGTACTTC
TRBJ2-5	NA	NA	TRBV9	CASSVGVSETQYF	TGTGCCAGCAGCGTAGGGGTATCAGAGACCCAGTACTTC
TRBJ2-2	NA	NA	TRBV5-1	CASLTGPGDTGELFF	TGCGCCAGCCTAACAGGTCCAGGGGACACCGGGGAGCTGTTTTTT
TRBJ2-7	NA	TRBD1	TRBV7-9	CASSSAGTGSTYEQYF	TGTGCCAGCAGCTCCGCCGGGACAGGATCGACCTACGAGCAGTACTTC
TRBJ2-1	NA	NA	TRBV10-3	CAISAGGASYNEQFF	TGTGCCATCAGTGCGGGCGGGGCATCCTACAATGAGCAGTTCTTC
TRBJ2-3	NA	TRBD2	TRBV7-7	CASSRSPSGEATDTQYF	TGTGCTAGCAGCCGTTCACCTAGCGGGGAAGCCACAGATACGCAGTATTTT
TRBJ2-2	NA	NA	TRBV4-2	CASSQGRTVTGELFF	TGTGCCAGCAGCCAAGGACGGACAGTAACCGGGGAGCTGTTTTTT
TRBJ2-5	NA	NA	TRBV11-3	CASSLGPRGETQYF	TGTGCCAGCAGCTTAGGGCCCAGGGGAGAGACCCAGTACTTC
TRBJ1-3	NA	NA	TRBV7-2	CASSLGGGNTIYF	TGTGCCAGCAGCTTAGGAGGGGGAAACACCATATATTTT
TRBJ2-5	NA	TRBD2	TRBV5-1	CASSFQGGEETQYF	TGCGCCAGCAGCTTCCAGGGAGGGGAAGAGACCCAGTACTTC
TRBJ2-5	once	NA	TRBV29-1	CSVEDLQEAKQETQYF	TGCAGCGTTGAAGATCTTCAGGAGGCCAAACAAGAGACCCAGTACTTC
TRBJ1-5	NA	NA	TRBV19	CASSISNQPQHF	TGTGCCAGTAGTATTTCTAATCAGCCCCAGCATTTT
TRBJ1-6	NA	NA	TRBV30	CAWRPGALDSPLHF	TGTGCCTGGAGACCCGGGGCCCTTGATTCACCCCTCCACTTT
TRBJ1-4	NA	TRBD1	TRBV5-8	CASSLTGQGFEKLFF	TGTGCCAGCAGCCTCACGGGACAGGGTTTCGAAAAACTGTTTTTT
TRBJ2-3	NA	NA	TRBV6-1	CASSERAGPRSTDTQYF	TGTGCCAGCAGTGAACGGGCAGGGCCTCGGAGCACAGATACGCAGTATTTT
TRBJ2-5	NA	NA	TRBV11-2	CASSLGEQETQYF	TGTGCCAGCAGCTTAGGTGAACAAGAGACCCAGTACTTC
TRBJ1-3	NA	TRBD1	TRBV11-2	CASSLTGGRSGNTIYF	TGTGCCAGCAGCCTGACAGGGGGAAGGTCTGGAAACACCATATATTTT
TRBJ2-5	NA	TRBD2	TRBV4-1	CASSQDSVAGGPRETQYF	TGCGCCAGCAGCCAAGATAGCGTAGCGGGGGGGCCTCGAGAGACCCAGTACTTC
TRBJ1-1	NA	NA	TRBV7-9	CASSLSAGSNTEAFF	TGTGCCAGCAGCTTAAGTGCAGGGTCGAACACTGAAGCTTTCTTT
TRBJ2-1	NA	NA	TRBV6-5	CASSSRDTEQFF	TGTGCCAGCAGTTCCCGGGACACCGAGCAGTTCTTC
TRBJ1-2	once	TRBD1	TRBV9	CASSATDRVVGYTF	TGTGCCAGCAGCGCGACCGACAGGGTTGTAGGCTACACCTTC
TRBJ1-2	NA	NA	TRBV5-1	CASSFDSGGYGYTF	TGCGCCAGCAGCTTTGATTCGGGGGGCTATGGCTACACCTTC
TRBJ1-2	NA	NA	TRBV5-1	CASSPGQLNYGYTF	TGCGCCAGCAGCCCCGGACAGCTTAACTATGGCTACACCTTC
TRBJ1-5	NA	NA	TRBV2	CASSEQGYNQPQHF	TGTGCCAGCAGCGAACAGGGATACAATCAGCCCCAGCATTTT
TRBJ2-7	once	TRBD1	TRBV5-4	CASSKPGQGSEQYF	TGTGCCAGCAGCAAGCCGGGACAGGGGAGCGAGCAGTACTTC
TRBJ1-6	few	NA	TRBV10-3	CAISDSPYNSPLHF	TGTGCCATCAGCGACAGTCCCTATAATTCACCCCTCCACTTT
TRBJ2-5	NA	TRBD2	TRBV7-9	CASSLVPGGPGETQYF	TGTGCCAGCAGCTTAGTACCGGGAGGGCCGGGAGAGACCCAGTACTTC
TRBJ2-2	NA	NA	TRBV19	CASSRDRANTGELFF	TGTGCCAGTAGTCGGGACCGAGCGAACACCGGGGAGCTGTTTTTT
TRBJ2-3	NA	TRBD1	TRBV28	CASGPRDRFTDTQYF	TGTGCCAGCGGCCCCCGGGACAGGTTCACAGATACGCAGTATTTT
TRBJ2-7	NA	TRBD2	TRBV6-1	CASSEGLLAAYEQYF	TGTGCCAGCAGTGAAGGGCTACTAGCGGCCTACGAGCAGTACTTC
TRBJ2-2	NA	TRBD1	TRBV6-4	CASSDQGATGELFF	TGTGCCAGCAGTGACCAGGGGGCAACCGGGGAGCTGTTTTTT
TRBJ2-7	NA	NA	TRBV30	CAWSSQTYEQYF	TGTGCCTGGAGTTCACAGACCTACGAGCAGTACTTC
TRBJ2-5	NA	NA	TRBV4-3	CASSQDLPRRETQYF	TGCGCCAGCAGCCAAGATCTCCCCAGGAGGGAGACCCAGTACTTC
TRBJ2-3	NA	NA	TRBV29-1	CSVGIQSSTDTQYF	TGCAGCGTTGGCATACAGTCTAGCACAGATACGCAGTATTTT
TRBJ2-3	NA	NA	TRBV6-1	CASSDLGGPSPQYF	TGTGCCAGCAGTGACCTGGGGGGACCCTCACCGCAGTATTTT
TRBJ1-3	once	NA	TRBV29-1	CSVVKSSGNTIYF	TGCAGCGTCGTCAAAAGCTCTGGAAACACCATATATTTT
TRBJ1-2	NA	TRBD1	TRBV19	CASSIGRGQSYGYTF	TGTGCCAGTAGTATAGGCAGGGGGCAGAGCTATGGCTACACCTTC
TRBJ2-7	NA	TRBD1	TRBV5-4	CASSQTGSLQYF	TGTGCCAGCAGTCAGACAGGGTCCTTGCAGTACTTC